The TCR beta chain described here comes from a study of T cells after posttransplantation cyclophosphamide (dated by TCRdb to the mid-2010s). The study in broad terms: Using TRB sequencing, the study followed how the T cell repertoire rebuilt after myeloablative bone marrow transplantation with posttransplantation cyclophosphamide given as GVHD prophylaxis. TRB sequencing was also done on up to roughly 3 additional blood samples from 2 to 5.2 years after transplant in 3 patients, and on pretransplant blood from several patients. Because TRA and TRB clonality correlated tightly in 9 samples, later TCR analyses were limited to TRB. Antigen receptor sequencing was done on samples from over 30 PTCy-treated patients and from approximately 16 related bone marrow donors of those patients. TRB sequencing was performed on blood from all 30 or so PTCy patients with 1-year posttransplant specimens. Public TRB sequences were checked against a database of over 3,000 sequences associated with responses to pathogens, tumor antigens, self-antigens and alloantigens. Summary of the overall study and its limitations: Donor-recipient similarity was low at 1-2 months but rose over the first year, and later blood repertoires were often dominated by donor CD8+ memory clones. The TRB repertoires of T cells infiltrating skin or the GI tract showed only limited overlap with the TRB repertoires found in blood. Across 40 to 55 patients, TRB clonality was highly associated with recipient CMV seropositivity and CMV reactivation, and diversity in PTCy patients was similar to diversity in CNI/methotrexate controls.

Remarks on this clone: Its antigen specificity is not known. Base qualities are not recorded, but no much larger clone differs from it by a single base.

The junction shows trimming of 6 bases on V and 6 bases on J, plus 15 bases between the germline ends. CDR1 is given as LNHDA and CDR2 as SQIVND, both from the germline V gene (reference sequence). The CDR3 runs 15 residues from the cysteine to the phenylalanine. Just the 45-base CDR3 DNA is kept, in frame starting at base 1. TRB sequencing used genomic DNA with the immunoSEQ assay at survey resolution or the hsTCRB kit. The original pipeline was this. The immunoSEQ software handled the initial read processing, while the LymphoSeq R package was used for the repertoire analyses. Clonality was calculated as 1 minus normalized Shannon entropy, and the Gini coefficient was also calculated for each TRB dataset. To infer phenotypes in unsorted samples, TRB sequences from sorted subsets of the recipient or donor were mapped onto the unsorted samples of the same recipient. TCRdb took over this immuneACCESS table, retaining in-frame rearrangements with V and J assigned. Such tables are incomplete; in checked studies, under half of the missing clones stem from an unresolved V gene, and the remainder is unexplained. That table is the source of V, J and clone size, and D and trimming were worked out from the DNA. Here the sample has about 16,000 clones; around 86% occur a single time. 3.5% of the sample rests with the top ten.

The control cohort consisted of under 13 patients who had myeloablative marrow transplants with methotrexate plus a calcineurin inhibitor and who were sampled 1 year after transplant. Mononuclear cells from peripheral blood and bone marrow were separated by Ficoll-Hypaque density centrifugation and then cryopreserved. This chain is built from TRBV19 and TRBJ1-6; no D gene can be assigned with confidence. The sequence was collected from a male patient in his forties or fifties who received an allogeneic stem cell transplant from an unrelated donor, was CMV-positive, and had chronic GVHD only. After a transplant, some T cells may be of graft donor origin. The sample here was PBMCs, taken after an allogeneic stem cell transplant with a calcineurin inhibitor and methotrexate. The sequenced DNA: TGTGCCAGTAGCCTGGACTCAAATTTTAATTCACCCCTCCACTTT. The resulting protein is CASSLDSNFNSPLHF.